This entry lists 17 T cell receptor beta chains sequenced from one sample in a study of blood T cell repertoires in COVID-19. The protocol was immunoSEQ multiplex PCR, while the TCRdb copy is restricted to in-frame clones and leaves out a portion. The table lists just over 350,000 clones, 80% to 90% of them singletons. The specimen sequenced was peripheral blood. The receptors were gathered from a woman in her sixties or seventies with COVID-19, enrolled during active disease.

CDR3 residues: CASSPTTSSWAGNTIYF. The CDR3 nucleotides read TGTGCCAGCAGTCCGACGACGAGTTCTTGGGCCGGAAACACCATATATTTT. The chain uses TRBV7-2 and TRBJ1-3; no firm D call. CDR1 is SGHTA and CDR2 is FQGNSA in the germline V gene. V was pared by 6 bases and J by 4 bases, with 22 bases between. The CDR3 extends over 17 amino acids.

The rearrangement links TRBV11-2 to TRBJ2-3; D is undetermined. Germline-derived CDR1 and CDR2 are SGHAT and FQNNGV. The ends were cut back, 5 bases at V and 5 bases at J, with 20 bases in the middle. The CDR3 has 16 amino acids. The CDR3 here is CASSPKELHALDTQYF. The CDR3, as DNA: TGTGCCAGCAGCCCCAAGGAGCTGCATGCCCTAGATACGCAGTATTTT.

V is TRBV13 and J is TRBJ1-4, with D maybe TRBD1 (5 bases). Trimming stripped 6 bases from V and 5 bases from J, with 13 bases between. Germline CDR1 and CDR2: PRHDT and FYEKMQ (reference sequence). CDR3 length: 14 residues. CDR3 region: CASRRGGGNEKLFF. The CDR3 coding sequence is TGTGCCAGCAGGAGGGGAGGTGGAAATGAAAAACTGTTTTTT.

J is TRBJ1-4 and V is TRBV2; the D gene is possibly TRBD1 (5 bases). This CDR3 region has 14 residues. V was cut by 3 bases and J by 3 bases, with 8 bases left in between. Germline assignment: CDR1 SNHLY and CDR2 FYNNEI. CDR3 amino acids: CASSESTANEKLFF. The CDR3 DNA reads TGTGCCAGCAGTGAGTCGACAGCTAATGAAAAACTGTTTTTT.

The rearrangement uses TRBV27 and TRBJ1-2; 7 bases fit TRBD1. The V segment lost 3 bases and the J segment 5 bases; nucleotides outside the gene matches: 3. CDR1 and CDR2 (germline): MNHEY, SMNVEV (reference sequence). The CDR3 is 13 residues long. The CDR3, as DNA: TGTGCCAGCAGTTTCCCAGGGGGGTATGGCTACACCTTC. It specifies CASSFPGGYGYTF.

The CDR3 protein is CASSLRGTGGTDTQYF. The CDR3 nucleotides are TGTGCCAGCAGCTTACGAGGGACAGGTGGCACAGATACGCAGTATTTT. This chain links TRBV7-3 with TRBJ2-3, with 8 bases identical to TRBD1. Germline V gene lookup returns CDR1 SGHTA and CDR2 FQGTGA. There are 16 residues in the CDR3. V shed 2 bases, J shed 1 base, and the junction held 5 bases outside the gene matches. The full variable domain, rest sourced from reference TRBV7-3 and TRBJ2-3, is GAGVSQTPSNKVTEKGKYVELRCDPISGHTALYWYRQSLGQGPEFLIYFQGTGAADDSGLPNDRFFAVRPEGSVSTLKIQRTERGDSAVYLCASSLRGTGGTDTQYFGPGTRLTVL.

The chain couples TRBV12-3 or TRBV12-4 to TRBJ1-2, with 7 bases lining up with TRBD1. The CDR3 extends over 12 amino acids. V trimming: 8 bases; J trimming: 5 bases; junction bases outside the gene matches: 5. DNA of the CDR3: TGTGCCAGCTCCGCAGGGGGGTATGGCTACACCTTC. It codes for CASSAGGYGYTF.

A note on this clone: Other DNA sequences in the same sample also yield this CDR3. The chain links TRBV5-1 to TRBJ1-5; D is ambiguous. V was clipped by 2 bases and J by 3 bases, with 6 bases between them. This CDR3 region has 13 residues. The germline V gene encodes CDR1 SGHRS and CDR2 YFSETQ. The CDR3 DNA reads as TGCGCCAGCAGCTTAACAGTCAATCAGCCCCAGCATTTT. Translated: CASSLTVNQPQHF.

The V and J genes are TRBV10-2 and TRBJ1-1; D is uncertain. V lost 8 bases and J 4 bases, leaving 14 bases between the germline ends. This CDR3 region has 13 residues. Germline CDR1 reads WSHSY; CDR2 reads SAAADI. DNA of the CDR3: TGCGCCAGCGACCCGAGTAGGAGCACTGAAGCTTTCTTT. Translation: CASDPSRSTEAFF.

The V call is TRBV19, the J call TRBJ1-3, with a possible D match to TRBD1 (5 bases). CDR1 and CDR2 from the germline V gene are LNHDA and SQIVND (reference sequence). There are 15 residues in the CDR3. The V end lost 5 bases, the J end lost 2 bases, and 13 bases lay between the germline ends. CDR3 DNA sequence: TGTGCCAGTAGTCCCCCACCGACAGCTGGAAACACCATATATTTT. Protein product: CASSPPPTAGNTIYF.

V and J are TRBV19 and TRBJ2-3, with D tentatively TRBD1 (6 bases). The CDR3 totals 16 residues. Germline lookup yields CDR1 LNHDA and CDR2 SQIVND (reference sequence). V was cut by 5 bases and J by 6 bases, with 21 bases left in between. The CDR3 region is CASSDIQGPRLDTQYF. CDR3 coding DNA: TGTGCCAGTAGTGACATACAGGGTCCCCGTCTGGATACGCAGTATTTT.

The rearrangement uses TRBV15 and TRBJ2-6; D ambiguous. The CDR3 is made up of 15 amino acids. Germline V CDR1 and CDR2: LNHNV, YYDKDF (reference sequence). V was trimmed by 4 bases and J by 2 bases, leaving 9 bases between them. CDR3 residues: CATSTSGTGANVLTF. Written as DNA, the CDR3 is TGTGCCACCAGCACCTCCGGTACTGGGGCCAACGTCCTGACTTTC.

Only one count was recorded for this clone. This sample includes further DNA sequences coding for the same CDR3. This chain uses TRBV27 with TRBJ1-3; 8 nucleotides agree with TRBD1. J lost 4 bases, V lost 5 bases, and 4 bases had no gene match. Germline CDR1 and CDR2: MNHEY and SMNVEV (reference sequence). This CDR3 comprises 14 residues. The CDR3 sequence is CASSRTGSGNTIYF. Written as DNA, the CDR3 is TGTGCCAGCAGTCGGACAGGGAGCGGAAACACCATATATTTT.

This clone was observed a single time. The chain links TRBV5-1 to TRBJ1-6, with TRBD1 identical over 8 bases. CDR3 length equals 16 residues. V dropped 0 bases and J dropped 9; count of bases not matched to a gene: 8. Germline loops: CDR1 SGHRS, CDR2 YFSETQ. The CDR3 DNA reads TGCGCCAGCAGCTTGGTAGGCGGACAGGGAGGTTCACCCCTCCACTTT. Residues: CASSLVGGQGGSPLHF.

This clone was observed a single time. The J gene is TRBJ2-7, the V gene TRBV25-1; 9 bases align to TRBD1. The germline gives CDR1 MGHDK, CDR2 SYGVNS. This CDR3 has 13 residues. J was trimmed by 4 bases and V by 7 bases; bases with no gene match: 5. The CDR3 bases are TGTGCCAGCACCGGGACAGGGTTTTACGAGCAGTACTTC. Protein sequence: CASTGTGFYEQYF.

V and J are TRBV5-1 and TRBJ2-3, with 9 positions matching TRBD2. The V gene end was trimmed by 0 bases and the J gene end by 2 bases; junction bases not matched to a gene: 4. This CDR3 is built from 16 residues. CDR1 is SGHRS, CDR2 YFSETQ, per germline. DNA for the CDR3: TGCGCCAGCAGCTTGGCGCTAGCGGGGCCCACAGATACGCAGTATTTT. This sequence encodes CASSLALAGPTDTQYF.

This chain joins TRBV19 and TRBJ2-1; 12 bases fit TRBD2. V lost 4 bases, J lost 7 bases, and 5 bases stayed unmatched. CDR3 length: 15 residues. Germline-derived CDR1 and CDR2 are LNHDA and SQIVND (reference sequence). The CDR3 coding sequence is TGTGCCAGTAGTACCGGACTAGCGGGGTTTAATGAGCAGTTCTTC. As protein: CASSTGLAGFNEQFF.